What follows are 22 T cell receptor beta chains derived from one specimen sequenced in a study of blood T cell repertoires in COVID-19. The table came from immunoSEQ multiplex PCR; TCRdb's copy has only in-frame clones and leaves some out. The sample shows some 14,000 clones, 65% to 85% of them seen only once. Sequencing was done on a sample of peripheral blood. Every receptor here comes from a middle-aged man with active COVID-19.

This clone appeared once. The chain employs TRBV24-1 and TRBJ2-7; the match to TRBD2 covers 14 bases. Germline V gene lookup returns CDR1 KGHDR and CDR2 SFDVKD. The length of the CDR3 is 14 residues. V was clipped by 12 bases and J by 4 bases; unmatched bases: 7. The CDR3 DNA sequence: TGTGCCGGCTCGGGACTAGCGGGAGTTTACGAGCAGTACTTC. It codes for CAGSGLAGVYEQYF.

The V call is TRBV6-2 or TRBV6-3, the J call TRBJ2-3; no definite D call. Between the trimmed V and J ends, which lost 2 bases and 2 bases, there was a span of 11 bases. This CDR3 has 15 residues. From germline, CDR1 is MNHEY and CDR2 SVGEGT. The CDR3 loop is CASSYVGANTDTQYF. Written as DNA, the CDR3 is TGTGCCAGCAGTTACGTGGGCGCGAACACAGATACGCAGTATTTT.

The gene calls are TRBV9 and TRBJ2-2, with 8 bases lining up with TRBD2. The V gene end was trimmed by 0 bases and the J gene end by 3 bases; junction bases not matched to a gene: 1. The CDR3 totals 15 residues. The germline V gene has CDR1 SGDLS and CDR2 YYNGEE. In nucleotides, the CDR3 is TGTGCCAGCAGCGTAGCGGGAGGGGACACCGGGGAGCTGTTTTTT. The encoded protein is CASSVAGGDTGELFF.

J is TRBJ2-7 and V is TRBV7-8; 9 positions match TRBD1. Germline CDR1 is SGHVS and CDR2 is FQNEAQ. This CDR3 has 14 residues. V shed 5 bases and J 4 bases; nucleotides not matched to a gene: 6. The CDR3 bases are TGTGCCAGCAGCGTCCCGGGACAGGGTTACGAGCAGTACTTC. As protein: CASSVPGQGYEQYF.

The chain links TRBV19 to TRBJ1-3; a weak D match, TRBD1 (5 bases). CDR3 length equals 15 residues. CDR1 is LNHDA, CDR2 SQIVND, per germline (reference sequence). V gave up 3 bases and J gave up 0 bases, with 9 bases separating them. The CDR3 loop is CASSIPTVSGNTIYF. In nucleotides, the CDR3 is TGTGCCAGTAGTATTCCGACAGTCTCTGGAAACACCATATATTTT.

This chain joins TRBV27 and TRBJ2-1, with 7 nucleotides matching TRBD2. This CDR3 region has 15 residues. Germline V CDR1 and CDR2: MNHEY, SMNVEV (reference sequence). V gave up 1 base and J gave up 6 bases; unmatched junction bases: 6. CDR3 sequence: CASSLYAGTTNEQFF. The CDR3 DNA follows: TGTGCCAGCAGTTTATATGCAGGGACTACCAATGAGCAGTTCTTC.

This chain joins TRBV11-2 and TRBJ2-7; 10 positions match TRBD2. V lost 0 bases to trimming and J lost 2 bases; unmatched junction nucleotides: 4. The CDR3 is 16 residues long. Germline values: CDR1 SGHAT, CDR2 FQNNGV. The chain's CDR3 is CASSLDLTSGAYEQYF. The CDR3 DNA is TGTGCCAGCAGCTTAGATTTAACTAGCGGGGCCTACGAGCAGTACTTC.

V is TRBV6-4 and J is TRBJ2-7, with 10 bases lining up with TRBD1. V shed 4 bases, J shed 7 bases, and the junction held 4 bases outside the gene matches. This CDR3 region has 13 residues. Germline CDR1 MRHNA, CDR2 SNTAGT. The CDR3 loop is CASSVDRGLEQYF. For the CDR3, the DNA is TGTGCCAGCAGTGTCGACAGGGGGCTTGAGCAGTACTTC.

The chain has TRBV3-1 (or the pseudogene TRBV3-2) and TRBJ2-3; 7 bases match TRBD2. Germline V gene data show CDR1 as LGHDT and CDR2 as YNNKEL (reference sequence). This CDR3 contains 17 residues. V lost 1 base, J lost 1 base, and 8 bases stayed unmatched. CDR3 bases: TGTGCCAGCAGCCAAGCCGGCCGAGGGAGGGGCACAGATACGCAGTATTTT. It specifies CASSQAGRGRGTDTQYF.

This chain uses TRBV27 with TRBJ2-2; 10 positions match TRBD2. Trimming cost V 8 bases and J 2 bases; bases outside gene matches: 14. From germline, CDR1 is MNHEY and CDR2 SMNVEV (reference sequence). The CDR3 runs to 18 residues. CDR3 residues: CASSTGVAGGGNTGELFF. The CDR3 coding sequence is TGTGCCAGCTCTACAGGGGTAGCGGGAGGCGGAAACACCGGGGAGCTGTTTTTT.

The rearrangement uses TRBV5-1 and TRBJ2-3; 8 nucleotides align to TRBD2. After removal of 4 bases from V and 4 bases from J, the junction contained 2 bases not matched to a gene. The germline CDR1 and CDR2 sequences are SGHRS and YFSETQ. The CDR3 sequence is 13 residues long. CDR3 nucleotide sequence: TGCGCCAGCAGCGGGGGACTAGCAGATACGCAGTATTTT. Amino acid sequence: CASSGGLADTQYF.

By share of the sample, this clone is large (0.1 to 1%). V and J are TRBV11-3 and TRBJ2-1; perhaps TRBD1 as D (6 bases). With 1 base removed from V and 10 bases from J, the gap between germline ends came to 11 bases. Germline CDR1 is SGHNT and CDR2 is YENEEA. The CDR3 loop spans 13 amino acids. DNA for the CDR3: TGTGCCAGCAGCTTAGGGGGGCAACGGGAGCAGTTCTTC. Its protein is CASSLGGQREQFF.

The gene calls are TRBV30 and TRBJ2-3; the match to TRBD2 covers 12 bases. Germline V gene data show CDR1 as GTSNPN and CDR2 as SVGIG (reference sequence). V gave up 0 bases and J gave up 2 bases; unmatched junction bases: 3. There are 16 residues in the CDR3. CDR3 region: CAWSVGLAGFTDTQYF. The DNA of the CDR3 is TGTGCCTGGAGTGTAGGACTAGCGGGGTTCACAGATACGCAGTATTTT.

The rearrangement uses TRBV18 and TRBJ2-3, with TRBD2 matching 11 bases. This CDR3 has 16 residues. Per the germline V gene, CDR1 is KGHSH and CDR2 is LQKENI. V was pared by 3 bases and J by 3 bases, with 5 bases of the junction left unmatched. DNA of the CDR3: TGTGCCAGCTCACCCGGGACTAGCGGCCGGACAGATACGCAGTATTTT. It yields the protein CASSPGTSGRTDTQYF.

The chain joins TRBV7-9 to TRBJ2-3; no reliable D call. CDR1 SEHNR and CDR2 FQNEAQ come from the germline V gene (reference sequence). Between the trimmed V and J ends, which lost 7 bases and 1 base, there was a span of 6 bases. CDR3 length: 12 amino acids. CDR3 residues: CASTLRTDTQYF. CDR3 nucleotide sequence: TGTGCCAGCACCCTTCGCACAGATACGCAGTATTTT.

The chain couples TRBV19 to TRBJ1-1; 7 nucleotides line up with TRBD1. Losses at the gene ends were 2 bases for V and 5 bases for J; bases not matched to a gene: 8. The CDR3 consists of 15 residues. The V gene's germline CDR1 is LNHDA and CDR2 SQIVND (reference sequence). The CDR3 region has the DNA TGTGCCAGTAGTATACCCCTACAGGGGAGGACTGAAGCTTTCTTT. This gives the protein CASSIPLQGRTEAFF. The complete variable domain, with remaining parts taken from reference TRBV19 and TRBJ1-1, reads DGGITQSPKYLFRKEGQNVTLSCEQNLNHDAMYWYRQDPGQGLRLIYYSQIVNDFQKGDIAEGYSVSREKKESFPLTVTSAQKNPTAFYLCASSIPLQGRTEAFFGQGTRLTVV.

The gene calls are TRBV7-8 and TRBJ2-3; TRBD1 matches at 11 bases. This CDR3 region has 15 residues. After removal of 5 bases from V and 5 bases from J, the junction contained 6 bases not matched to a gene. The germline gives CDR1 SGHVS, CDR2 FQNEAQ. CDR3 nucleotides: TGTGCCAGCAGCCGAGGACAGGGGGCGGGAGATACGCAGTATTTT. Amino acids: CASSRGQGAGDTQYF.

This clone was picked up a small number of times. The chain combines TRBV7-9 with TRBJ1-1, with 9 positions matching TRBD1. The CDR3 is 15 residues long. Germline V gives CDR1 SEHNR, CDR2 FQNEAQ (reference sequence). J gave up 4 bases and V 0 bases, and 3 bases lay outside the gene matches. CDR3 protein: CASSLAGTGSTEAFF. The CDR3 DNA follows: TGTGCCAGCAGCTTAGCCGGGACAGGGAGCACTGAAGCTTTCTTT.

This clone has a single count. V and J are TRBV19 and TRBJ1-5; 7 nucleotides align to TRBD1. This CDR3 region has 14 residues. From germline, CDR1 is LNHDA and CDR2 SQIVND (reference sequence). Trimming cost V 3 bases and J 3 bases; bases outside gene matches: 2. The CDR3 protein is CASSITGANQPQHF. DNA for the CDR3: TGTGCCAGTAGTATTACAGGGGCCAATCAGCCCCAGCATTTT.

This clone has only a few counts. The chain carries TRBV5-4 and TRBJ2-2; D is ambiguous. CDR3 length: 12 residues. With 4 bases removed from V and 4 bases from J, the gap between germline ends came to 5 bases. The V gene's germline CDR1 is SGHNT and CDR2 YYREEE (reference sequence). The CDR3 DNA reads as TGTGCCAGCAGCGGCGGCACCGGGGAGCTGTTTTTT. This sequence encodes CASSGGTGELFF.

The V gene is TRBV20-1, the J gene TRBJ2-2, with TRBD2 matching over 9 bases. The germline V gene has CDR1 DFQATT and CDR2 SNEGSKA (reference sequence). The CDR3 sequence is 16 residues long. The V and J ends lost 3 bases and 7 bases, in that order; junction bases with no gene match: 12. The CDR3 reads CSASLTRGRAVGELFF. Written as DNA, the CDR3 is TGCAGTGCTAGTCTTACGCGCGGGAGGGCCGTCGGGGAGCTGTTTTTT.

The chain links TRBV9 to TRBJ2-2; TRBD1 aligns across 9 bases. The CDR3 sequence is 15 residues long. Germline V gene lookup returns CDR1 SGDLS and CDR2 YYNGEE. Trimming took 4 bases from V and 5 from J; bases not matched to a gene: 6. Here the CDR3 DNA reads TGTGCCAGCAGCCCAGGGACAGGGAATACCGGGGAGCTGTTTTTT. Translated: CASSPGTGNTGELFF. The variable domain in full, completed from reference TRBV9 and TRBJ2-2, reads DSGVTQTPKHLITATGQRVTLRCSPRSGDLSVYWYQQSLDQGLQFLIQYYNGEERAKGNILERFSAQQFPDLHSELNLSSLELGDSALYFCASSPGTGNTGELFFGEGSRLTVL.